The present entry profiles one T cell receptor (beta chain) with its context. The data stem from a study of blood T cell repertoires in COVID-19. Across the study: Whether acute or convalescent, the COVID-19 samples came from the United States, Italy and Spain. T cells, B-cell-depleted T cells, or PBMCs supplied cDNA or gDNA.

Original processing notes: Reference gene primers were amplified, and this amplification served to estimate nucleated cell counts. The repertoire was sequenced with immunoSEQ multiplex PCR; TCRdb's copy has only in-frame clones and lacks some. Clonal size and the V and J genes are those of that table, whereas D and trimming came from the DNA. The sample lists roughly 92,000 clones; around nine tenths were seen once. Germline assignment: CDR1 LNHNV and CDR2 YYDKDF (reference sequence). With 2 bases clipped from V and 3 bases from J, the junction kept 1 base outside the gene matches. There are 15 residues in the CDR3.

V usage is TRBV15 and J usage is TRBJ2-7, with 13 bases identical to TRBD2. The source is a middle-aged man with acute or convalescent COVID-19. The material sequenced was peripheral blood. This CDR3 reads CATSRTSGRGYEQYF. The DNA for the CDR3 is TGTGCCACCAGCAGAACTAGCGGGAGGGGCTACGAGCAGTACTTC.